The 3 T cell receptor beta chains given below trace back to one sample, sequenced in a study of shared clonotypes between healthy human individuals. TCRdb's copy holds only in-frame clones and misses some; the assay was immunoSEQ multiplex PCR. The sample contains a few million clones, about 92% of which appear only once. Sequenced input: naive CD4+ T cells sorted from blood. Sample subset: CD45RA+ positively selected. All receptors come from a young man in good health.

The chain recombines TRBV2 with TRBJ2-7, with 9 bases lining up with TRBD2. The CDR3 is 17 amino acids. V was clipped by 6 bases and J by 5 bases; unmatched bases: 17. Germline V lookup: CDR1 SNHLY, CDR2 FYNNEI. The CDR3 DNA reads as TGTGCCAGCAGGGACCCCCTCTCCGAGCGGGAGGTCCACGAGCAGTACTTC. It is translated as CASRDPLSEREVHEQYF.

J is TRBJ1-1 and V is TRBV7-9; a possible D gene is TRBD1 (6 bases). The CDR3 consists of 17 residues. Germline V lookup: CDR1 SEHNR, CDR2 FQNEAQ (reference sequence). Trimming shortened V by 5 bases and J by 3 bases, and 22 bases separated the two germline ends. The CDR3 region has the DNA TGTGCCAGCAGCCCCTACCTAGACAGGCAGTCCCACACTGAAGCTTTCTTT. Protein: CASSPYLDRQSHTEAFF.

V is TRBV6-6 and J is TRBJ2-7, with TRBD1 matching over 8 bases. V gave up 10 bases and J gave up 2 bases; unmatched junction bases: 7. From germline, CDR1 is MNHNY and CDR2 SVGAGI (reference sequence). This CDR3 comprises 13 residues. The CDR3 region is CATRTGKAYEQYF. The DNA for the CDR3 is TGTGCCACCCGGACAGGGAAAGCCTACGAGCAGTACTTC.